These 4 T cell receptor beta chains were all obtained from the same sample, sequenced in a study of T cell responses to AZD1222 COVID-19 vaccine. Using immunoSEQ multiplex PCR, the repertoire was profiled, and TCRdb retains in-frame clones only, with some absent. The data show 120,000 to 150,000 clones, with under 95% seen just once and roughly 5.5% held by the top ten. The sample consisted of peripheral blood, taken on day 0 of AZD1222 vaccination. The receptors originated from an adult in good health.

The chain employs TRBV12-5 and TRBJ2-2, with D perhaps matching TRBD1 (5 bases). Per germline, CDR1 LGHNT and CDR2 FRNRAP. This CDR3 region has 12 residues. V gave up 6 bases and J gave up 10 bases, with 12 bases separating them. The CDR3 sequence: CASGRTPAELFF. CDR3 DNA: TGTGCTAGTGGGAGGACACCGGCGGAGCTGTTTTTT.

V usage is TRBV7-2 and J usage is TRBJ2-4; 10 bases are shared with TRBD1. From germline, CDR1 is SGHTA and CDR2 FQGNSA. J lost 7 bases, V lost 3 bases, and 3 bases had no gene match. This CDR3 region has 14 residues. The CDR3 is CASSLTGGANIQYF. The DNA for the CDR3 is TGTGCCAGCAGCTTGACAGGGGGCGCGAACATTCAGTACTTC. Full variable domain (remainder filled in from reference TRBV7-2 and TRBJ2-4): GAGVSQSPSNKVTEKGKDVELRCDPISGHTALYWYRQSLGQGLEFLIYFQGNSAPDKSGLPSDRFSAERTGGSVSTLTIQRTQQEDSAVYLCASSLTGGANIQYFGAGTRLSVL.

The rearrangement uses TRBV2 and TRBJ2-7; the D is unclear. CDR1 is SNHLY, CDR2 FYNNEI, per germline. The ends were cut back, 6 bases at V and 3 bases at J, with 24 bases in the middle. This CDR3 contains 17 residues. DNA for the CDR3: TGTGCCAGCAGCCCGATCGGTGGGCTCTCGATATTCTACGAGCAGTACTTC. It yields the protein CASSPIGGLSIFYEQYF.

In its sample, this clone was seen once. V gene TRBV7-2 combines with J gene TRBJ2-7; unclear D gene. The CDR3 sequence is 15 residues long. Germline CDR1 reads SGHTA; CDR2 reads FQGNSA. Trimming took off 2 bases at V and 3 bases at J, with 14 bases between the two ends. The CDR3: CASSLRADPLYEQYF. Written as DNA, the CDR3 is TGTGCCAGCAGCTTAAGGGCAGATCCTCTCTACGAGCAGTACTTC. Full variable domain (missing parts from reference TRBV7-2 and TRBJ2-7): GAGVSQSPSNKVTEKGKDVELRCDPISGHTALYWYRQSLGQGLEFLIYFQGNSAPDKSGLPSDRFSAERTGGSVSTLTIQRTQQEDSAVYLCASSLRADPLYEQYFGPGTRLTVT.